The 23 T cell receptor beta chains below come from one sample, sequenced in a study of identical twins. MiXCR was run by TCRdb on the 5' RACE reads, yielding one entry per CDR3 protein. The sample holds over 200,000 distinct CDR3 sequences, 10% to 13% seen once. Sequenced material: memory T cells sorted from blood. All receptors derive from a man aged 50 or older in good health.

Only a few counts were recorded for this clonotype. The chain joins TRBV6-2 or TRBV6-3 to TRBJ2-4; D remains unclear. The V end was cut by 8 bases, the J end by 3 bases, with 8 bases between. The CDR3 is 12 residues long. CDR1 is MNHEY and CDR2 is SVGEGT in the germline V gene. The CDR3 reads CASGRDKNIQYF. The CDR3 region has the DNA TGTGCCAGCGGGCGAGACAAAAACATTCAGTACTTC.

This clonotype occurred once. The V and J genes are TRBV28 and TRBJ2-5, with 8 bases aligning to TRBD2. Germline trimming cut 8 bases from V and 6 bases from J; bases unmatched to any gene: 11. CDR1 MDHEN and CDR2 SYDVKM come from the germline V gene. CDR3 length equals 14 residues. The chain's CDR3 is CASGREGPIQTQYF. The CDR3 nucleotides are TGTGCCAGCGGCCGGGAGGGCCCGATTCAGACCCAGTACTTC.

This clonotype was observed a few times. The CDR3 DNA is TGTGCCAGCAGCTTGACTAGCGGGAGTGGCCGTTGGGAGCAGTACTTC. Amino acids: CASSLTSGSGRWEQYF. The chain employs TRBV7-2 and TRBJ2-7; 12 bases match TRBD2. Germline loops: CDR1 SGHTA, CDR2 FQGNSA. The CDR3 contains 16 residues. Trimming cost V 3 bases and J 7 bases; bases outside gene matches: 10.

This clonotype was seen a handful of times. The rearrangement joins TRBV4-1 to TRBJ2-5, with TRBD2 matching 8 bases. The V gene's germline CDR1 is MGHRA and CDR2 YSYEKL. Germline trimming cut 1 base from V and 7 bases from J; bases unmatched to any gene: 5. The CDR3 runs 14 residues. DNA for the CDR3: TGCGCCAGCAGCCAAGTTGTCGGGGGGGTGACCCAGTACTTC. The encoded protein is CASSQVVGGVTQYF.

The chain has TRBV7-8 and TRBJ1-5, with unresolved D. In germline, CDR1 is SGHVS, CDR2 FQNEAQ. Deletions cut 6 bases from V and 0 bases from J, with 18 bases between. The CDR3 has 17 amino acids. The CDR3 DNA reads as TGTGCCAGCAGTTTTAGCTATGGAGGAGGTAGCAATCAGCCCCAGCATTTT. Its translation: CASSFSYGGGSNQPQHF.

This clonotype was counted at least ten times. The chain employs TRBV24-1 and TRBJ2-1; the D is unclear. Trimming took off 1 base at V and 8 bases at J, with 14 bases between the two ends. Per the germline V gene, CDR1 is KGHDR and CDR2 is SFDVKD. There are 15 residues in the CDR3. The CDR3, as DNA: TGTGCCACCAGTGATTTTGGGCTGGGTAGGGATGAGCAGTTCTTC. Amino acid sequence: CATSDFGLGRDEQFF.

This clonotype was counted only a few times. The chain uses TRBV12-3 or TRBV12-4 and TRBJ2-7; 7 bases fit TRBD1. The CDR3 runs 14 residues. Trimming took 5 bases from V and 2 from J; bases not matched to a gene: 6. The CDR3 coding sequence is TGTGCCAGCAGTCCGGGACAGCCCCCCTACGAGCAGTACTTC. This gives the protein CASSPGQPPYEQYF.

The rearrangement links TRBV4-1 to TRBJ1-1, with D possibly matching TRBD1 (5 bases). Trimming left V 4 bases short and J 2 bases short, with 17 bases between. This CDR3 has 16 amino acids. CDR1 and CDR2 from the germline V gene are MGHRA and YSYEKL. The CDR3 nucleotides read TGCGCCAGCAGCCCCCGAACCGGCGGGGCTAACACTGAAGCTTTCTTT. Protein: CASSPRTGGANTEAFF.

The rearrangement links TRBV5-1 to TRBJ2-2; D gene ambiguous. Germline loops: CDR1 SGHRS, CDR2 YFSETQ. Trimming removed 0 bases at V and 4 bases at J, with 10 bases between. The CDR3 sequence is 15 residues long. The CDR3 sequence is CASSLAGQSTGELFF. CDR3 sequence (DNA): TGCGCCAGCAGCTTGGCCGGGCAGAGCACCGGGGAGCTGTTTTTT. Looking up the rest from reference TRBV5-1 and TRBJ2-2 gives the full variable domain: KAGVTQTPRYLIKTRGQQVTLSCSPISGHRSVSWYQQTPGQGLQFLFEYFSETQRNKGNFPGRFSGRQFSNSRSEMNVSTLELGDSALYLCASSLAGQSTGELFFGEGSRLTVL.

This clonotype was counted between two and nine times. The J gene is TRBJ1-6, the V gene TRBV6-1, with TRBD1 matching 8 bases. Looked up from germline, CDR1 is MNHNS and CDR2 is SASEGT. The CDR3 is 15 residues long. V dropped 6 bases and J dropped 6; count of bases not matched to a gene: 7. The CDR3 sequence is CASRSDRVGNSPLHF. The CDR3 nucleotides are TGTGCCAGCAGATCGGACAGGGTTGGTAATTCACCCCTCCACTTT.

This clonotype was counted only a few times. The chain joins TRBV20-1 to TRBJ1-2, with 8 nucleotides matching TRBD1. The length of the CDR3 is 12 residues. Germline CDR1 DFQATT, CDR2 SNEGSKA (reference sequence). V was clipped by 6 bases and J by 6 bases; unmatched bases: 6. The CDR3, as DNA: TGCAGTGCGGCGGGACAGGCGGATGGCTACACCTTC. Its translation is CSAAGQADGYTF.

This clonotype was recorded a few times. The CDR3, as DNA: TGTGCCAGCAGCCAAGAGGCTAGGGGAGGCAGTGAGCAGTTCTTC. Translation gives CASSQEARGGSEQFF. This chain uses TRBV4-2 with TRBJ2-1; possible D gene TRBD2, 6 bases. The CDR3 has 15 amino acids. In germline, CDR1 is LGHNA, CDR2 YNFKEQ. V was cut by 0 bases and J by 9 bases, with 15 bases left in between.

At least ten counts were recorded for this clonotype. This sequence joins TRBV29-1 and TRBJ2-1; 14 bases fit TRBD2. Per germline, CDR1 SQVTM and CDR2 ANQGSEA. The CDR3 runs 15 residues. V dropped 6 bases and J dropped 8; count of bases not matched to a gene: 9. This CDR3 reads CSVRGTSGSLDEQFF. In DNA form, the CDR3 reads TGCAGCGTGAGGGGGACTAGCGGGAGTTTGGATGAGCAGTTCTTC.

There are many counts of this clonotype. The rearrangement uses TRBV5-5 and TRBJ2-7; no clear D gene. Trimming took 0 bases from V and 2 from J, leaving 12 bases between them. The CDR3 runs 15 residues. Germline V gene data show CDR1 as SGHKS and CDR2 as YYEKEE (reference sequence). The CDR3 DNA is TGTGCCAGCAGCTTGGCGGGCAGCAATACCTACGAGCAGTACTTC. Residues: CASSLAGSNTYEQYF. The full variable domain, with the rest looked up from reference TRBV5-5 and TRBJ2-7, is DAGVTQSPTHLIKTRGQQVTLRCSPISGHKSVSWYQQVLGQGPQFIFQYYEKEERGRGNFPDRFSARQFPNYSSELNVNALLLGDSALYLCASSLAGSNTYEQYFGPGTRLTVT.

The rearrangement links TRBV5-5 to TRBJ2-7; TRBD1 agrees at 7 bases. V lost 4 bases, J lost 4 bases, and 14 bases stayed unmatched. The CDR3 is 16 amino acids. Per germline, CDR1 SGHKS and CDR2 YYEKEE (reference sequence). CDR3 nucleotides: TGTGCCAGCAGCCCGTTGGGGACAGTTTCCCTTTACGAGCAGTACTTC. It is translated as CASSPLGTVSLYEQYF.

Many counts were recorded for this clonotype. The chain couples TRBV5-1 to TRBJ1-4; the D gene is possibly TRBD1 (5 bases). V was shortened by 4 bases and J by 0 bases, with 13 bases between the two germline ends. The CDR3 consists of 16 residues. The germline V gene encodes CDR1 SGHRS and CDR2 YFSETQ. The CDR3 region is CASSTGRSATNEKLFF. The CDR3 DNA is TGCGCCAGCAGCACGGGACGGAGTGCAACTAATGAAAAACTGTTTTTT.

This clonotype was seen at least ten times. The chain combines TRBV20-1 with TRBJ2-1, with 8 bases fitting TRBD1. Germline CDR1 reads DFQATT; CDR2 reads SNEGSKA (reference sequence). This CDR3 has 15 amino acids. Trimming cost V 1 base and J 3 bases; bases outside gene matches: 5. This CDR3 is CSARVTGQVYNEQFF. CDR3 nucleotides: TGCAGTGCTAGAGTCACGGGACAGGTCTACAATGAGCAGTTCTTC.

This clonotype was found a few times. The chain couples TRBV2 to TRBJ2-1, with D perhaps matching TRBD2 (5 bases). Germline V gives CDR1 SNHLY, CDR2 FYNNEI. Trimming cost V 6 bases and J 7 bases, with 10 bases left between them. The CDR3 consists of 12 residues. The CDR3 DNA follows: TGTGCCAGCAGCGAGGGCTGGAATGAGCAGTTCTTC. Its translation is CASSEGWNEQFF.

This clonotype was counted many times. V usage is TRBV5-1 and J usage is TRBJ2-7; perhaps TRBD1 as D (6 bases). CDR1 is SGHRS, CDR2 YFSETQ, per germline. The V end lost 3 bases, the J end lost 1 base, and 14 bases lay between the germline ends. The CDR3 is made up of 15 amino acids. The CDR3 region has the DNA TGCGCCAGCAGCTCCCTTCCGACAGGATCCTACGAGCAGTACTTC. This gives the protein CASSSLPTGSYEQYF.

This clonotype appeared many times. The chain couples TRBV5-1 to TRBJ2-5; D not resolved. V was trimmed by 3 bases and J by 1 base, leaving 7 bases between them. CDR3 length: 13 residues. CDR1 is SGHRS and CDR2 is YFSETQ in the germline V gene. The CDR3 loop is CASSWQIQETQYF. CDR3 bases: TGCGCCAGCAGCTGGCAGATCCAAGAGACCCAGTACTTC.

There are many counts of this clonotype. The chain couples TRBV20-1 to TRBJ1-5, with 9 bases matching TRBD1. The length of the CDR3 is 13 residues. Germline lookup yields CDR1 DFQATT and CDR2 SNEGSKA (reference sequence). J lost 6 bases, V lost 4 bases, and 4 bases had no gene match. The CDR3 reads CSATQGARQPQHF. In DNA, the CDR3 is TGCAGTGCTACACAGGGGGCGCGTCAGCCCCAGCATTTT.

This clonotype was seen at least ten times. The rearrangement joins TRBV6-2 or TRBV6-3 to TRBJ2-1; no clear D gene. The CDR3 has 13 residues. Germline V gene lookup returns CDR1 MNHEY and CDR2 SVGEGT. V shed 0 bases and J shed 7 bases, with 7 bases lying between them. CDR3 in amino acids: CASSYSGRNEQFF. CDR3 sequence (DNA): TGTGCCAGCAGTTACTCAGGTCGAAATGAGCAGTTCTTC.

Only a few counts were recorded for this clonotype. This chain links TRBV5-1 with TRBJ2-1; the match to TRBD2 covers 8 bases. CDR3 length equals 15 residues. Germline values: CDR1 SGHRS, CDR2 YFSETQ. The trim removed 5 bases at V and 0 bases at J, leaving 4 bases unmatched. The CDR3: CASRVSGSSYNEQFF. Here the CDR3 DNA reads TGCGCCAGCAGGGTAAGCGGGAGCTCCTACAATGAGCAGTTCTTC.